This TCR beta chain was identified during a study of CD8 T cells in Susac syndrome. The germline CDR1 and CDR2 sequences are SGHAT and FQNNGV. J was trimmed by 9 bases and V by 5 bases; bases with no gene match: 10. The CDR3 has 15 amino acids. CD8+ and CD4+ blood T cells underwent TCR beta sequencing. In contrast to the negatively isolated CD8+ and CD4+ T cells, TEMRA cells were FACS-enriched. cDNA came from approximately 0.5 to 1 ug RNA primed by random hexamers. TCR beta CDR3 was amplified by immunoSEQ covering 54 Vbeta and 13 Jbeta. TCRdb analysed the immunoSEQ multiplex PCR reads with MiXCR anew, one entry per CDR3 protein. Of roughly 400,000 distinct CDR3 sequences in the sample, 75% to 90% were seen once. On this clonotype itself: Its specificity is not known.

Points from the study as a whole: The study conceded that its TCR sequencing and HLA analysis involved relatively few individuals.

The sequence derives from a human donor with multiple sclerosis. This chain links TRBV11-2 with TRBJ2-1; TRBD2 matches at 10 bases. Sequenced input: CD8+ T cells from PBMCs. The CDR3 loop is CASSVLSAGGSEQFF. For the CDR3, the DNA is TGTGCCAGCAGCGTACTTTCAGCGGGGGGGAGTGAGCAGTTCTTC. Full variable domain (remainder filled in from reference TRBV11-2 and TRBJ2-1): EAGVAQSPRYKIIEKRQSVAFWCNPISGHATLYWYQQILGQGPKLLIQFQNNGVVDDSQLPKDRFSAERLKGVDSTLKIQPAKLEDSAVYLCASSVLSAGGSEQFFGPGTRLTVL.